This T cell receptor beta chain derives from a study of CD8 T cells in Susac syndrome. Study details: Patients with Susac syndrome were therapy-naive, taking corticosteroids, with some also receiving intravenous immunoglobulin, or taking intravenous immunoglobulin alone at the time their blood was drawn.

With random hexamers, reverse transcription was performed on roughly 0.5 to 1 ug of RNA. Each CDR3 protein gets one entry after TCRdb re-called the immunoSEQ multiplex PCR reads with MiXCR. Here the sample spans about 210,000 distinct CDR3 sequences, approximately 94% being singletons. Note on this clonotype: As yet, its antigen is unknown.

Study-wide findings and caveats: The study's TCR sequencing and HLA analysis drew on a certain number of individuals. That number was acknowledged as relatively small.

In Susac syndrome patients, recently defined diagnostic criteria for definite or probable disease were met. The source is a human donor with Susac syndrome. Material: CD4+ T cells from PBMCs.

The CDR3 DNA reads as TGCAGTGCTGCCAACTTACTAGCGGGGGGGCAGGGTGAGCAGTTCTTC. Translation gives CSAANLLAGGQGEQFF. The chain employs TRBV20-1 and TRBJ2-1; 13 bases agree with TRBD2. The V gene end was trimmed by 5 bases and the J gene end by 9 bases; junction bases not matched to a gene: 13. This CDR3 has 16 amino acids. CDR1 is DFQATT and CDR2 is SNEGSKA in the germline V gene (reference sequence).